Listed below are T cell receptor beta chains from one sample, sequenced in a study of T cells in Graves' hyperthyroidism and ophthalmopathy. TCRdb ran MiXCR on the multiplex PCR reads and lists one entry per CDR3 protein. The table records 350,000 to 400,000 distinct CDR3 sequences, 15% of them present only once. Sequenced sample: blood. The source is a woman in her twenties or thirties with Graves' hyperthyroidism. Each CDR3 is given with its conserved first and last residue. D genes are given only for firm matches. The size field is filled for only some rows; it gives once, few, many or a size class.

clone size: few; V gene: TRBV18; J gene: TRBJ1-6; D gene: -; CDR3 DNA: TGTGCCAGTTCGCCGACAGGACAAAATTCACCCCTCCACTTT; CDR3 protein: CASSPTGQNSPLHF
clone size: few; V gene: TRBV30; J gene: TRBJ1-2; D gene: TRBD1; CDR3 DNA: TGTGCCTGGAACGAAAGGGGGCGCTATGGCTACACCTTC; CDR3 protein: CAWNERGRYGYTF
clone size: many; V gene: TRBV19; J gene: TRBJ2-5; D gene: -; CDR3 DNA: TGTGCCAGTAGTAAAAGAAGGGGGAACCAAGAGACCCAGTACTTC; CDR3 protein: CASSKRRGNQETQYF
clone size: -; V gene: TRBV19; J gene: TRBJ1-1; D gene: -; CDR3 DNA: TGTGCCAGTGAAGCAGGAGGGGGGTACACTGAAGCTTTCTTT; CDR3 protein: CASEAGGGYTEAFF
clone size: many; V gene: TRBV20-1; J gene: TRBJ2-1; D gene: TRBD2; CDR3 DNA: TGCAGTGCTAGAGATTCGGCTAGCGGGAGGAATGAGCAGTTCTTC; CDR3 protein: CSARDSASGRNEQFF
clone size: many; V gene: TRBV11-2; J gene: TRBJ2-7; D gene: -; CDR3 DNA: TGTGCCAGCAGCTTCAGGGGAGGGCCTCAAGAGCAGTACTTC; CDR3 protein: CASSFRGGPQEQYF
clone size: many; V gene: TRBV28; J gene: TRBJ1-1; D gene: TRBD1; CDR3 DNA: TGTGCCGGACTACCCCTGGCCAGGGGGCAAAATACTGAAGCTTTCTTT; CDR3 protein: CAGLPLARGQNTEAFF
clone size: many; V gene: TRBV2; J gene: TRBJ1-1; D gene: TRBD1; CDR3 DNA: TGTGCCAGCAGTGGGCCCCGGGACAGGGGGCGCCGGTGGACTGAAGCTTTCTTT; CDR3 protein: CASSGPRDRGRRWTEAFF
clone size: many; V gene: TRBV27; J gene: TRBJ1-1; D gene: -; CDR3 DNA: TGTGCCAGCTATGCGGCAGGGTCTAGTGCTGAAGCTTTCTTT; CDR3 protein: CASYAAGSSAEAFF
clone size: many; V gene: TRBV7-3; J gene: TRBJ2-5; D gene: TRBD2; CDR3 DNA: TGTGCCAGCAGCTTGAGAGCGGGAGGGAAAGAGACCCAGTACTTC; CDR3 protein: CASSLRAGGKETQYF
clone size: many; V gene: TRBV2; J gene: TRBJ2-2; D gene: TRBD2; CDR3 DNA: TGTGCCACCTTGAAAACTAGCGGGAGGGGTACCGGGGAGCTGTTTTTT; CDR3 protein: CATLKTSGRGTGELFF
clone size: many; V gene: TRBV30; J gene: TRBJ1-4; D gene: -; CDR3 DNA: TGTGCCTGGAGCACCTGGGGTATTGAAAAACTGTTTTTT; CDR3 protein: CAWSTWGIEKLFF
clone size: few; V gene: TRBV20-1; J gene: TRBJ2-2; D gene: TRBD2; CDR3 DNA: TGCAGTGCCCGCGGGGGGACTAGCGGCACCGGGGAGCTGTTTTTT; CDR3 protein: CSARGGTSGTGELFF
clone size: many; V gene: TRBV6-1; J gene: TRBJ2-5; D gene: -; CDR3 DNA: TGTGCCAGCAGTGTAGGAAGCGAGAGACGGGGGGAGACCCAGTACTTC; CDR3 protein: CASSVGSERRGETQYF
clone size: few; V gene: TRBV6-1; J gene: TRBJ2-5; D gene: TRBD2; CDR3 DNA: TGTGCCAGCAGTCCTCTAGCGGGGTCCCAAGAGACCCAGTACTTC; CDR3 protein: CASSPLAGSQETQYF
clone size: many; V gene: TRBV6-2/TRBV6-3; J gene: TRBJ1-5; D gene: -; CDR3 DNA: TGTGCCAGCAGTTACCCCATTGGGCCCCAGCATTTT; CDR3 protein: CASSYPIGPQHF
clone size: many; V gene: TRBV11-1; J gene: TRBJ2-5; D gene: -; CDR3 DNA: TGTGCCAGCACCGCTAGGGGGGTAGGACGAGAGACCCAGTACTTC; CDR3 protein: CASTARGVGRETQYF
clone size: -; V gene: TRBV19; J gene: TRBJ2-7; D gene: TRBD1; CDR3 DNA: TGTGCCAGTAGTATCGCGACAGGGCCGAGCGAGCAGTACTTC; CDR3 protein: CASSIATGPSEQYF
clone size: many; V gene: TRBV3-1; J gene: TRBJ2-7; D gene: TRBD2; CDR3 DNA: TGTGCCAGCAGCCGAAACACCGGGACTAGCGTCGCCTACGAGCAGTACTTC; CDR3 protein: CASSRNTGTSVAYEQYF
clone size: -; V gene: TRBV20-1; J gene: TRBJ1-2; D gene: -; CDR3 DNA: TGCAGTGCTAGACACCGTGGATATGGCTACACCTTC; CDR3 protein: CSARHRGYGYTF
clone size: few; V gene: TRBV6-1; J gene: TRBJ2-1; D gene: TRBD1; CDR3 DNA: TGTGCCAGCAGCGGAGGGACAGGGAGCGACAATGAGCAGTTCTTC; CDR3 protein: CASSGGTGSDNEQFF
clone size: many; V gene: TRBV18; J gene: TRBJ2-5; D gene: -; CDR3 DNA: TGTGCCAGCTCACAGGACCAAGAGACCCAGTACTTC; CDR3 protein: CASSQDQETQYF
clone size: few; V gene: TRBV15; J gene: TRBJ2-1; D gene: TRBD2; CDR3 DNA: TGTGCCACCAGCACAATTAGCGGGAGGGCCGGGGAGCAGTTCTTC; CDR3 protein: CATSTISGRAGEQFF
clone size: many; V gene: TRBV7-2; J gene: TRBJ2-2; D gene: -; CDR3 DNA: TGTGCCAGCAGTCCGTCGGCAGGGGCGAACACCGGGGAGCTGTTTTTT; CDR3 protein: CASSPSAGANTGELFF
clone size: few; V gene: TRBV12-3/TRBV12-4; J gene: TRBJ1-5; D gene: TRBD1; CDR3 DNA: TGTGCCAGCAGACAGGGGACGGACAATCAGCCCCAGCATTTT; CDR3 protein: CASRQGTDNQPQHF
clone size: many; V gene: TRBV30; J gene: TRBJ2-7; D gene: -; CDR3 DNA: TGTGCCTCGACCGTAGGCGGAGCCTACGAGCAGTACTTC; CDR3 protein: CASTVGGAYEQYF
clone size: many; V gene: TRBV5-1; J gene: TRBJ1-4; D gene: TRBD1; CDR3 DNA: TGCGCCAGCAGCGCGGGACAGGGGAATGAAAAACTGTTTTTT; CDR3 protein: CASSAGQGNEKLFF
clone size: -; V gene: TRBV5-1; J gene: TRBJ1-2; D gene: -; CDR3 DNA: TGCGCCAGCAGCTTGTTTGGCCAGAGTCAATCCACCTTC; CDR3 protein: CASSLFGQSQSTF
clone size: -; V gene: TRBV12-5; J gene: TRBJ2-1; D gene: -; CDR3 DNA: TGTGCTAGTGGTTTGATCGTGGCAGGGCAGGCCGATGAGCAGTTCTTC; CDR3 protein: CASGLIVAGQADEQFF
clone size: -; V gene: TRBV5-1; J gene: TRBJ2-7; D gene: TRBD1; CDR3 DNA: TGCGCCAGCAGCTTGACAGGGGGAAGCGAGCAGTACTTC; CDR3 protein: CASSLTGGSEQYF
clone size: many; V gene: TRBV30; J gene: TRBJ1-1; D gene: -; CDR3 DNA: TGTGCCTGGGTACAGGGTCTTGAAGCTTTCTTT; CDR3 protein: CAWVQGLEAFF
clone size: once; V gene: TRBV9; J gene: TRBJ2-7; D gene: TRBD2; CDR3 DNA: TGTGCCAGCAGCCCCACTAGCGGGAGCCGCGAGCAGTACTTC; CDR3 protein: CASSPTSGSREQYF
clone size: many; V gene: TRBV7-2; J gene: TRBJ2-1; D gene: -; CDR3 DNA: TGTGCCAGCAGTCACCCTAATGAGCAGTTCTTC; CDR3 protein: CASSHPNEQFF
clone size: -; V gene: TRBV20-1; J gene: TRBJ2-3; D gene: -; CDR3 DNA: TGCAGTGCTAGAGTCTGGGACCGTGAAGGGACAGATACGCAGTATTTT; CDR3 protein: CSARVWDREGTDTQYF
clone size: many; V gene: TRBV18; J gene: TRBJ2-2; D gene: -; CDR3 DNA: TGTGCCAGCTCACCAGCGGTGACCGGGGAGCTGTTTTTT; CDR3 protein: CASSPAVTGELFF
clone size: many; V gene: TRBV24-1; J gene: TRBJ2-7; D gene: TRBD2; CDR3 DNA: TGTGCCACCCGAGGACTAGCTGGCGGCGAGCAGTACTTC; CDR3 protein: CATRGLAGGEQYF
clone size: few; V gene: TRBV2; J gene: TRBJ2-7; D gene: TRBD2; CDR3 DNA: TGTGCCAGCAGTAAAGGGACTAGCGGGAGCATTTACGAGCAGTACTTC; CDR3 protein: CASSKGTSGSIYEQYF
clone size: many; V gene: TRBV18; J gene: TRBJ2-7; D gene: -; CDR3 DNA: TGTGCCAGCTCACCATCAGGGACCCCCTCCTACGAGCAGTACTTC; CDR3 protein: CASSPSGTPSYEQYF
clone size: few; V gene: TRBV28; J gene: TRBJ1-4; D gene: -; CDR3 DNA: TGTGCCAGCAGTTTACCAGGAGCAGGGCTAAAACTGTTTTTT; CDR3 protein: CASSLPGAGLKLFF
clone size: -; V gene: TRBV29-1; J gene: TRBJ1-1; D gene: -; CDR3 DNA: TGCAGCGGGGGGGGACAGAACACTGAAGCTTTCTTT; CDR3 protein: CSGGGQNTEAFF
clone size: many; V gene: TRBV3-1; J gene: TRBJ1-2; D gene: -; CDR3 DNA: TGTGCCAGCAGCCAAGTTTCTCCCTGGCAGCGCAACTATGGCTACACCTTC; CDR3 protein: CASSQVSPWQRNYGYTF
clone size: -; V gene: TRBV10-3; J gene: TRBJ2-5; D gene: -; CDR3 DNA: TGTGCCACGGAACCCCGGGACCAAGAGACCCAGTACTTC; CDR3 protein: CATEPRDQETQYF
clone size: few; V gene: TRBV3-1; J gene: TRBJ1-4; D gene: TRBD1; CDR3 DNA: TGTGCCAGCAGCCAAAAAACAGGGGTGGGTGAAAAACTGTTTTTT; CDR3 protein: CASSQKTGVGEKLFF
clone size: many; V gene: TRBV11-2; J gene: TRBJ2-1; D gene: -; CDR3 DNA: TGTGCCAGCAGCATCCGGTCCGATGAGCAGTTCTTC; CDR3 protein: CASSIRSDEQFF
clone size: -; V gene: TRBV7-3; J gene: TRBJ2-4; D gene: TRBD2; CDR3 DNA: TGTGCCAGCAGCTTATGGGGCGGGAGGGGGAACATTCAGTACTTC; CDR3 protein: CASSLWGGRGNIQYF
clone size: -; V gene: TRBV29-1; J gene: TRBJ1-2; D gene: TRBD1; CDR3 DNA: TGCAGCGTTGACCCCACAGGGGCGGGGGGCTACACCTTC; CDR3 protein: CSVDPTGAGGYTF
clone size: many; V gene: TRBV20-1; J gene: TRBJ2-1; D gene: -; CDR3 DNA: TGCAGTGCTAGGGGGCGGGATTCCTACAATGAGCAGTTCTTC; CDR3 protein: CSARGRDSYNEQFF
clone size: -; V gene: TRBV5-1; J gene: TRBJ1-5; D gene: -; CDR3 DNA: TGCGCCAGCAGCTTGGATGGATTGAGCAATCAGCCCCAGCATTTT; CDR3 protein: CASSLDGLSNQPQHF
clone size: -; V gene: TRBV27; J gene: TRBJ2-7; D gene: -; CDR3 DNA: TGTGCCAGCAGTCATACCTTGGCGGGGGAGCAGTACTTC; CDR3 protein: CASSHTLAGEQYF
clone size: many; V gene: TRBV18; J gene: TRBJ2-2; D gene: TRBD1; CDR3 DNA: TGTGCCAGCTCACCTGGGACAGGGAACACCGGGGAGCTGTTTTTT; CDR3 protein: CASSPGTGNTGELFF
clone size: many; V gene: TRBV28; J gene: TRBJ1-1; D gene: TRBD1; CDR3 DNA: TGTGCCAGCAGTTTAACGGGGGACAGCCGAGATGAAGCTTTCTTT; CDR3 protein: CASSLTGDSRDEAFF
clone size: few; V gene: TRBV4-2; J gene: TRBJ2-5; D gene: TRBD2; CDR3 DNA: TGTGCCAGCAGCCAAGATAGGCTAGCGGTACAAGAGACCCAGTACTTC; CDR3 protein: CASSQDRLAVQETQYF
clone size: many; V gene: TRBV24-1; J gene: TRBJ1-5; D gene: -; CDR3 DNA: TGTGCCACCAGTGAGGCGTCGGACGTACCGTTCAATCAGCCCCAGCATTTT; CDR3 protein: CATSEASDVPFNQPQHF
clone size: -; V gene: TRBV24-1; J gene: TRBJ2-6; D gene: TRBD1; CDR3 DNA: TGTGCCACCAGTGATTTTGGGACAGCGAGCTCTGGGGCCAACGTCCTGACTTTC; CDR3 protein: CATSDFGTASSGANVLTF
clone size: few; V gene: TRBV27; J gene: TRBJ1-1; D gene: -; CDR3 DNA: TGTGCCAGCAGTTTAGTCAGGTCAGGGGTTGAAGCTTTCTTT; CDR3 protein: CASSLVRSGVEAFF